Each of the 32 T cell receptor beta chains below was sequenced from the same sample in a study of T cells after yellow fever vaccination. TCRdb re-analysed the 5' RACE reads in MiXCR, keeping a single row per CDR3 protein. The table has roughly 500,000 distinct CDR3 sequences, roughly a fifth seen once. Sequencing used PBMCs, obtained 15 days after the yellow fever booster vaccination. All receptors derive from a man younger than 40 who received the YFV17D yellow fever vaccine.

The chain employs TRBV10-3 and TRBJ2-3; weak D call: TRBD2 (6 bases). The germline V gene encodes CDR1 ENHRY and CDR2 SYGVKD. The CDR3 length is 16 residues. The V end was cut by 5 bases, the J end by 3 bases, with 18 bases between. As DNA, the CDR3 is TGTGCCATCAGTAAGAACCTAGCGTCCGGGACAGATACGCAGTATTTT. Protein product: CAISKNLASGTDTQYF.

This chain joins TRBV4-2 and TRBJ2-3, with 8 bases identical to TRBD2. V trimming: 5 bases; J trimming: 2 bases; junction bases outside the gene matches: 12. Germline CDR1 LGHNA, CDR2 YNFKEQ. The CDR3 loop spans 17 amino acids. The CDR3 region has the DNA TGTGCCAGCAGCTACTCCGGGGGTAGCGGGGACACAGATACGCAGTATTTT. Translated, it gives CASSYSGGSGDTDTQYF.

The chain links TRBV29-1 to TRBJ2-7, with D possibly TRBD1 on 5 matching bases. V lost 1 base and J 6 bases, leaving 10 bases between the germline ends. The CDR3 has 12 amino acids. The V gene's germline CDR1 is SQVTM and CDR2 ANQGSEA. The CDR3 protein is CSVEVVRGEQYF. CDR3 nucleotide sequence: TGCAGCGTTGAAGTGGTAAGGGGCGAGCAGTACTTC.

The table lists this clonotype with a few counts. The chain joins TRBV24-1 to TRBJ2-5; 9 nucleotides line up with TRBD1. The length of the CDR3 is 14 residues. Germline V gives CDR1 KGHDR, CDR2 SFDVKD. With 12 bases clipped from V and 4 bases from J, the junction kept 11 bases outside the gene matches. CDR3 sequence reads: CAAQGAKDGETQYF. The CDR3 nucleotides read TGTGCCGCACAGGGGGCTAAAGATGGAGAGACCCAGTACTTC.

This clonotype has a handful of counts. V gene TRBV5-1 combines with J gene TRBJ2-2; D is perhaps TRBD2 (6 bases). Germline V gene data show CDR1 as SGHRS and CDR2 as YFSETQ. Trimming left V 4 bases short and J 4 bases short, with 11 bases between. The CDR3 sequence is 14 residues long. This chain's CDR3 is CASSQGLFTGELFF. The CDR3 DNA is TGCGCCAGCAGCCAGGGACTCTTCACCGGGGAGCTGTTTTTT.

This chain joins TRBV3-1 and TRBJ2-7; TRBD1 matches 7 bases. CDR1 is LGHDT and CDR2 is YNNKEL in the germline V gene (reference sequence). CDR3 length equals 11 residues. V was pared by 11 bases and J by 8 bases, with 9 bases of the junction left unmatched. CDR3 amino acids: CASGQDAKQYF. CDR3 DNA: TGTGCCTCCGGACAGGATGCCAAGCAGTACTTC.

This clonotype was seen only a few times. This chain uses TRBV4-3 with TRBJ2-7, with D hard to call. Germline V gene sequence: CDR1 LGHNA, CDR2 YSLEER. The CDR3 length is 13 residues. V lost 1 base, J lost 2 bases, and 6 bases lay in between. The CDR3 sequence: CASSQALTYEQYF. CDR3 in DNA: TGCGCCAGCAGCCAAGCCCTAACCTACGAGCAGTACTTC.

The chain joins TRBV12-3 or TRBV12-4 to TRBJ2-2; D might be TRBD1 (5 bases). V was trimmed by 8 bases and J by 4 bases, leaving 17 bases between them. The CDR3 is 15 residues long. DNA of the CDR3: TGTGCCAGCGCTCACAGGATCGGGTCCACCGGGGAGCTGTTTTTT. It encodes CASAHRIGSTGELFF.

This clonotype has at least ten counts. V is TRBV7-2 and J is TRBJ2-3; D unclear. V lost 5 bases to trimming and J lost 1 base, with 10 bases between them. This CDR3 comprises 14 residues. Germline V gene lookup returns CDR1 SGHTA and CDR2 FQGNSA. This chain's CDR3 is CASSPGRGTDTQYF. The CDR3 bases are TGTGCCAGCAGCCCCGGCCGGGGCACAGATACGCAGTATTTT.

The chain carries TRBV14 and TRBJ2-2; D not resolved. From germline, CDR1 is SGHDN and CDR2 FVKESK. CDR3 length equals 15 residues. The ends were cut back, 5 bases at V and 1 base at J, with 11 bases in the middle. The CDR3 DNA is TGTGCCAGCAGCTCAAGCGTACAGAACACCGGGGAGCTGTTTTTT. This translates into CASSSSVQNTGELFF. The entire variable domain, with the rest obtained from reference TRBV14 and TRBJ2-2, is as follows: EAGVTQFPSHSVIEKGQTVTLRCDPISGHDNLYWYRRVMGKEIKFLLHFVKESKQDESGMPNNRFLAERTGGTYSTLKVQPAELEDSGVYFCASSSSVQNTGELFFGEGSRLTVL.

The sample holds many counts of this clonotype. V usage is TRBV6-1 and J usage is TRBJ1-2; D unclear. V lost 1 base to trimming and J lost 8 bases, with 20 bases between them. This CDR3 is built from 16 residues. Germline V CDR1 and CDR2: MNHNS, SASEGT. As DNA, the CDR3 is TGTGCCAGCAGTGAAGTGTTTAGTGGCCCCACGAGAGGCTACACCTTC. It codes for CASSEVFSGPTRGYTF.

This clonotype was recorded at least ten times. The chain employs TRBV5-1 and TRBJ2-5; D gene uncertain. With 5 bases removed from V and 2 bases from J, the gap between germline ends came to 10 bases. CDR1 is SGHRS, CDR2 YFSETQ, per germline. The CDR3 consists of 13 residues. CDR3 DNA sequence: TGCGCCAGCAGACCAGCGACACAAGAGACCCAGTACTTC. This sequence encodes CASRPATQETQYF.

The chain has TRBV6-1 and TRBJ2-1, with 7 bases lining up with TRBD2. This CDR3 comprises 13 residues. The V gene's germline CDR1 is MNHNS and CDR2 SASEGT. V lost 3 bases and J lost 9; bases outside the gene matches: 5. The CDR3 DNA follows: TGTGCCAGCAGTGACCAGCGGGATTCTGAGCAGTTCTTC. Amino acid sequence: CASSDQRDSEQFF.

The chain uses TRBV24-1 and TRBJ2-3, with 8 bases that match TRBD2. The CDR3 is 16 residues long. The trim removed 0 bases at V and 2 bases at J, leaving 3 bases unmatched. Germline CDR1 KGHDR, CDR2 SFDVKD. The CDR3 region is CATSDLPGLATDTQYF. CDR3 DNA sequence: TGTGCCACCAGTGATTTGCCCGGACTAGCCACAGATACGCAGTATTTT.

This chain connects TRBV4-1 to TRBJ2-1; TRBD2 matches at 10 bases. The V gene end was trimmed by 1 base and the J gene end by 0 bases; junction bases not matched to a gene: 6. The CDR3 covers 18 residues. Germline lookup yields CDR1 MGHRA and CDR2 YSYEKL. The CDR3 coding sequence is TGCGCCAGCAGCCAAGGGGCTAGCGGGAGCAGCTCCTACAATGAGCAGTTCTTC. Amino acids: CASSQGASGSSSYNEQFF.

This clonotype was recorded a few times. This chain joins TRBV4-1 and TRBJ2-7; D might be TRBD2 (5 bases). The ends were cut back, 1 base at V and 4 bases at J, with 11 bases in the middle. Germline V CDR1 and CDR2: MGHRA, YSYEKL. The CDR3 has 14 amino acids. The CDR3 nucleotides are TGCGCCAGCAGCCAAGCGAACCGGGAATACGAGCAGTACTTC. This encodes CASSQANREYEQYF.

CDR3: CASGWTGGTGELFF. CDR3 in DNA: TGTGCCAGCGGATGGACAGGCGGTACCGGGGAGCTGTTTTTT. The chain joins TRBV6-1 to TRBJ2-2, with 7 bases identical to TRBD1. The CDR3 covers 14 residues. Per germline, CDR1 MNHNS and CDR2 SASEGT. V shed 8 bases and J 5 bases; nucleotides not matched to a gene: 8.

This clonotype was seen a few times. The genes are TRBV5-1 and TRBJ2-5; tentatively, D is TRBD1 or TRBD2 (5 bases each). This CDR3 is 14 amino acids long. From germline, CDR1 is SGHRS and CDR2 YFSETQ. Trimming pared 4 bases from V and 4 bases from J, leaving 14 bases between. DNA for the CDR3: TGCGCCAGCAGCCTCAGGGAGTCGGGAGAGACCCAGTACTTC. Residues: CASSLRESGETQYF.

The rearrangement links TRBV20-1 to TRBJ2-1; possible D gene TRBD1, 5 bases. V was shortened by 1 base and J by 9 bases, with 16 bases between the two germline ends. CDR1 and CDR2 from the germline V gene are DFQATT and SNEGSKA (reference sequence). This CDR3 region has 14 residues. The DNA of the CDR3 is TGCAGTGCTAGAGGGGCAGGGAAAAGGGTTGAGCAGTTCTTC. Protein: CSARGAGKRVEQFF.

This clonotype has at least ten counts. This sequence joins TRBV5-5 and TRBJ2-7; TRBD1 is a possible D gene (6 bases). CDR1 is SGHKS, CDR2 YYEKEE, per germline (reference sequence). Trimming removed 0 bases at V and 4 bases at J, with 11 bases between. This CDR3 region has 14 residues. The CDR3 sequence is CASSLGYRAYEQYF. The CDR3 DNA follows: TGTGCCAGCAGCTTGGGCTACAGGGCTTACGAGCAGTACTTC.

Only a few counts were recorded for this clonotype. The chain combines TRBV7-2 with TRBJ2-7, with 7 bases aligning to TRBD1. The length of the CDR3 is 14 residues. The germline CDR1 and CDR2 sequences are SGHTA and FQGNSA. The V gene end was trimmed by 6 bases and the J gene end by 2 bases; junction bases not matched to a gene: 7. Here the CDR3 reads CASSNRQGTYEQYF. The CDR3 nucleotides read TGTGCCAGCAGTAACCGACAGGGAACCTACGAGCAGTACTTC. The complete variable domain, with remaining parts taken from reference TRBV7-2 and TRBJ2-7, reads GAGVSQSPSNKVTEKGKDVELRCDPISGHTALYWYRQSLGQGLEFLIYFQGNSAPDKSGLPSDRFSAERTGGSVSTLTIQRTQQEDSAVYLCASSNRQGTYEQYFGPGTRLTVT.

In its sample, this clonotype was seen a few times. The chain couples TRBV7-2 to TRBJ2-1, with D perhaps being TRBD1 or TRBD2 (5 bases each). In germline, CDR1 is SGHTA, CDR2 FQGNSA. The V and J ends lost 5 bases and 7 bases respectively, with 15 bases between them. CDR3 length: 14 amino acids. The CDR3 here is CASSRGLAQNEQFF. The CDR3 nucleotides read TGTGCCAGCAGCAGGGGCCTAGCTCAAAATGAGCAGTTCTTC.

This chain connects TRBV7-2 to TRBJ1-1; tentatively, D is TRBD1 (5 bases). CDR1 and CDR2 (germline): SGHTA, FQGNSA. This CDR3 comprises 15 residues. Between the trimmed V and J ends, which lost 5 bases and 5 bases, there was a span of 18 bases. As DNA, the CDR3 is TGTGCCAGCAGCCTCAGCAGGGTAGGCTGGACTGAAGCTTTCTTT. Amino acid sequence: CASSLSRVGWTEAFF.

The sample holds a few counts of this clonotype. The chain recombines TRBV4-3 with TRBJ2-1; tentatively, D is TRBD1 (5 bases). The germline V gene encodes CDR1 LGHNA and CDR2 YSLEER. The V end lost 3 bases, the J end lost 11 bases, and 17 bases lay between the germline ends. There are 14 residues in the CDR3. As DNA, the CDR3 is TGCGCCAGCAGCCATACATCATGGGGCCGGCAGCAGTTCTTC. Protein sequence: CASSHTSWGRQQFF.

The rearrangement joins TRBV10-3 to TRBJ2-3, with 8 bases that match TRBD1. Germline V CDR1 and CDR2: ENHRY, SYGVKD. The CDR3 is 14 amino acids. The trim removed 7 bases at V and 4 bases at J, leaving 7 bases unmatched. CDR3 in DNA: TGTGCCATCAATGGAGGGACAGGCGCAGATACGCAGTATTTT. Its translation is CAINGGTGADTQYF.

This chain connects TRBV7-9 to TRBJ2-5; TRBD2 matches 7 bases. CDR1 is SEHNR, CDR2 FQNEAQ, per germline (reference sequence). CDR3 length: 17 residues. The ends lost 8 bases at V and 5 bases at J; junction bases unmatched: 20. The CDR3 nucleotides read TGTGCCAGCGGCCGCAGATCGACTAGCCTAAAGGTGGAGACCCAGTACTTC. Translating gives CASGRRSTSLKVETQYF.

The rearrangement links TRBV4-3 to TRBJ2-1, with D hard to call. CDR1 LGHNA and CDR2 YSLEER come from the germline V gene. V was shortened by 3 bases and J by 6 bases, with 24 bases between the two germline ends. CDR3 length: 18 residues. The CDR3 DNA follows: TGCGCCAGCAGCCAGGAAAACGGCGCCGCTTCAATTTTCAATGAGCAGTTCTTC. Its translation is CASSQENGAASIFNEQFF.

J is TRBJ1-2 and V is TRBV11-2; D ambiguous. Trimming shortened V by 2 bases and J by 2 bases, and 6 bases separated the two germline ends. CDR3 length equals 13 residues. Germline lookup yields CDR1 SGHAT and CDR2 FQNNGV. The CDR3 reads CASSLWANYGYTF. CDR3 coding DNA: TGTGCCAGCAGCTTATGGGCGAACTATGGCTACACCTTC.

This clonotype was counted only a few times. The genes are TRBV7-2 and TRBJ2-4; 8 bases agree with TRBD1. The CDR3 length is 15 residues. Germline V CDR1 and CDR2: SGHTA, FQGNSA. With V trimmed by 8 bases and J by 5 bases, 11 bases remained unmatched. The CDR3 protein is CASDTGQAGQNIQYF. In DNA form, the CDR3 reads TGTGCCAGCGACACGGGACAGGCGGGTCAAAACATTCAGTACTTC.

The V and J genes are TRBV9 and TRBJ2-7; no definite D call. This CDR3 has 15 amino acids. Between the trimmed V and J ends, which lost 0 bases and 2 bases, there was a span of 12 bases. In germline, CDR1 is SGDLS, CDR2 YYNGEE. This CDR3 reads CASSVDGRSPYEQYF. CDR3 coding DNA: TGTGCCAGCAGCGTAGATGGCCGGTCCCCCTACGAGCAGTACTTC.

This clonotype was seen more than once but under ten times. This sequence joins TRBV7-8 and TRBJ1-3; D gene ambiguous. V shed 0 bases and J shed 3 bases, with 9 bases lying between them. Germline assignment: CDR1 SGHVS and CDR2 FQNEAQ. This CDR3 is built from 15 residues. The CDR3, as DNA: TGTGCCAGCAGCTTAGCGCCATCTTTTGGAAACACCATATATTTT. The encoded protein is CASSLAPSFGNTIYF.

The chain recombines TRBV12-3 or TRBV12-4 with TRBJ2-1; 7 nucleotides line up with TRBD2. The CDR3 runs 15 residues. The trim removed 5 bases at V and 2 bases at J, leaving 6 bases unmatched. CDR3 in amino acids: CASSPSSGTYNEQFF. The CDR3 DNA reads TGTGCCAGCAGTCCCTCTAGCGGAACCTACAATGAGCAGTTCTTC.